Described below is a single TCR beta chain sequence and its context. Under the authors' procedure: Scientists estimated how many nucleated cells there were by amplifying reference gene primers. Sequencing was performed with immunoSEQ multiplex PCR; in TCRdb, only in-frame clones are kept and a portion is missing. V, J and clone size were drawn from that table, and D and trimming were deduced from the DNA. The sample records 200,000 to 300,000 clones, roughly 84% being singletons. The CDR3 has 16 amino acids. Germline values: CDR1 SGHAT, CDR2 FQNNGV. The V end lost 1 base, the J end lost 2 bases, and 12 bases lay between the germline ends. This sample was taken from a study of blood T cell repertoires in COVID-19. Study-level background: There were acute and convalescent COVID-19 samples, and they came from the United States, Italy and Spain. Sample material is recorded as cDNA or gDNA derived from T cells, B-cell-depleted T cells, or PBMCs.

The source of this sequence is a man aged 55 to 70 with acute or convalescent COVID-19. The chain uses TRBV11-2 and TRBJ1-3; TRBD1 is a possible D gene (6 bases). Sequenced input: peripheral blood. CDR3 in amino acids: CASSLVLGATGNTIYF. DNA of the CDR3: TGTGCCAGCAGCTTAGTCTTGGGGGCTACTGGAAACACCATATATTTT.